There are many counts of the clone carrying this T cell receptor (beta chain). Its antigen is currently unknown. Germline values: CDR1 MGHRA, CDR2 YSYEKL. The CDR3 length is 13 residues. With 5 bases removed from V and 6 bases from J, the gap between germline ends came to 10 bases. The data originate from a study of T-cell reconstitution after alpha-beta-depleted transplantation in children. Study-level points and caveats: By about two months after transplant, alpha-beta T cells reportedly arose from several hundred graft clones that had expanded. A year post-transplant, T-cell counts and diversity derived mostly from newly produced T cells. Where some patients showed high TCRbeta diversity at day 60, it came from recipient T cells and thymic progenitors that had survived.

Construction of the TCRbeta library involved unique molecular identifiers. MiXCR was run by TCRdb on the PCR reads, yielding one entry per CDR3 protein. The table lists 55,000 to 85,000 distinct CDR3 sequences, 11% of them singletons. The clonotype comes from a boy younger than 18 with acute myeloid leukemia, due to receive a stem cell transplant. J is TRBJ1-4 and V is TRBV4-1, with D tentatively TRBD1 (5 bases). The source was PBMCs, collected before TCRalphabeta/CD19-depleted stem cell transplant. The CDR3 sequence: CASSTSTDEKLFF. Here the CDR3 DNA reads TGCGCCAGCAGCACTTCGACAGATGAAAAACTGTTTTTT.